This TCR beta chain was sequenced during a study of cytomegalovirus exposure and HLA in healthy donors. CDR1 is MGHRA, CDR2 YSYEKL, per germline. This CDR3 has 18 amino acids. Germline trimming cut 0 bases from V and 7 bases from J; bases unmatched to any gene: 12. The PCR contained 60 Vbeta and 13 Jbeta primers. Clones were read by immunoSEQ multiplex PCR, and TCRdb kept only the in-frame ones, dropping some. The sample has 150,000 or so clones, just under 85% seen once; the top ten hold around 2%. Source material: PBMCs. The V and J genes are TRBV4-1 and TRBJ2-1, with TRBD2 matching over 10 bases. The TCR comes from a woman aged 35 to 49 in good health and CMV-seronegative. The CDR3, as DNA: TGCGCCAGCAGCCAAGAGTCCCTAGCGGGAGTGCCTGAAAATGAGCAGTTCTTC. Amino acid sequence: CASSQESLAGVPENEQFF.